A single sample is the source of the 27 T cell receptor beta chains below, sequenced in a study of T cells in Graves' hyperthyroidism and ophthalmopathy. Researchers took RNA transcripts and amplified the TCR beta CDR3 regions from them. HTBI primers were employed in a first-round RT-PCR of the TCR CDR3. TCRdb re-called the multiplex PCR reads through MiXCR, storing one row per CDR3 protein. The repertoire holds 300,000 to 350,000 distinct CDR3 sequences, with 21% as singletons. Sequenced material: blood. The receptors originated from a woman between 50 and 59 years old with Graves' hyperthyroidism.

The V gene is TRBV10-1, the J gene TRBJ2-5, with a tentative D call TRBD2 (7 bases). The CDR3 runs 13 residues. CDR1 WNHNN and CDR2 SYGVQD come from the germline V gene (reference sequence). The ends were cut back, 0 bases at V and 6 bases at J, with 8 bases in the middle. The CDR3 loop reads CASSESGGQTQYF. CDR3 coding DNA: TGCGCCAGCAGTGAGTCGGGGGGGCAGACCCAGTACTTC.

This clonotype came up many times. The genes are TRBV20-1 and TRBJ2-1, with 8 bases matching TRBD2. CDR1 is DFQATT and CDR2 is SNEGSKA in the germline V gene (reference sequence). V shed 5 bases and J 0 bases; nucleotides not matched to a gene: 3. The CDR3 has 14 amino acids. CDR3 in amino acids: CSAASGSSYNEQFF. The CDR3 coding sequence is TGCAGTGCTGCCAGCGGGAGCTCCTACAATGAGCAGTTCTTC.

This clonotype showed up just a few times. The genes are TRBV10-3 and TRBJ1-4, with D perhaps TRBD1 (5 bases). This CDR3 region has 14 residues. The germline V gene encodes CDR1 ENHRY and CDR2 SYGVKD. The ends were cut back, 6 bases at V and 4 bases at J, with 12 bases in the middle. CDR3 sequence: CAISATQDNEKLFF. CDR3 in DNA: TGTGCCATCAGCGCCACACAGGATAATGAAAAACTGTTTTTT.

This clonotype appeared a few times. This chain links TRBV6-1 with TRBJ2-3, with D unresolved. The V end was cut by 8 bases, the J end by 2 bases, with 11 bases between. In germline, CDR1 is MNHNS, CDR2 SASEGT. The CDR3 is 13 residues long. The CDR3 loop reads CASAFQPTDTQYF. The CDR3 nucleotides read TGTGCCAGCGCTTTTCAGCCCACAGATACGCAGTATTTT.

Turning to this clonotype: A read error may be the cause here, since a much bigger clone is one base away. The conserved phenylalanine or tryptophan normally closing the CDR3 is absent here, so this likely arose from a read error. CDR3 coding DNA: TGTGCCAGCAGTTCTATCTTAGACACCAACTATGGCTACACCTCC. Its translation: CASSSILDTNYGYTS. The chain uses TRBV6-2 or TRBV6-3 and TRBJ1-2, with D hard to call. The ends were cut back, 4 bases at V and 2 bases at J, with 14 bases in the middle. Per germline, CDR1 MNHEY and CDR2 SVGEGT. This CDR3 spans 15 amino acids.

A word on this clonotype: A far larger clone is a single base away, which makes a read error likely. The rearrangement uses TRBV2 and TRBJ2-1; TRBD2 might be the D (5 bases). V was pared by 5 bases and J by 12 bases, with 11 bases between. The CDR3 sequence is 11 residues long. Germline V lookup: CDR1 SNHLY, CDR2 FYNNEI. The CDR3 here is CASSRTDGQFF. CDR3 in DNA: TGTGCCAGCAGTCGGACTGATGGGCAGTTCTTC.

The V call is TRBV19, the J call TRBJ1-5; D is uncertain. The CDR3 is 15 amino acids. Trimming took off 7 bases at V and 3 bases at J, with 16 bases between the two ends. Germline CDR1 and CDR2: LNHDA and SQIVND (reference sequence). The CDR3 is CASTIPGRYNQPQHF. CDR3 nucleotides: TGTGCCAGTACCATCCCTGGACGGTACAATCAGCCCCAGCATTTT.

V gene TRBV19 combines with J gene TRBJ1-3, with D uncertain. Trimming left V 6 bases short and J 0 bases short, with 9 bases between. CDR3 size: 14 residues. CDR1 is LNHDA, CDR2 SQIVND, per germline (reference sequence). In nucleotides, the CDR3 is TGTGCCAGTAGGTTGGGCTACTCTGGAAACACCATATATTTT. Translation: CASRLGYSGNTIYF.

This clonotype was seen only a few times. CDR3 bases: TGTGCCAGTAGTATAGGGGGGAACTCCAACGTCCTGACTTTC. Encoded protein: CASSIGGNSNVLTF. The V call is TRBV19, the J call TRBJ2-6, with D perhaps matching TRBD1 or TRBD2 (5 bases each). The CDR3 covers 14 residues. The germline gives CDR1 LNHDA, CDR2 SQIVND (reference sequence). The V and J ends lost 1 base and 8 bases respectively, with 9 bases between them.

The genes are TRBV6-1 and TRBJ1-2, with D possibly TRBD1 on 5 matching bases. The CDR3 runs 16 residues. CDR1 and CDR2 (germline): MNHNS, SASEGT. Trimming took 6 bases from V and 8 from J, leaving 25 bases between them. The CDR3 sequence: CASSMGRAQLFGGYTF. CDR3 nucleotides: TGTGCCAGCAGCATGGGCAGGGCTCAACTATTCGGGGGCTACACCTTC.

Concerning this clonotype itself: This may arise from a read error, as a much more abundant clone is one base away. CDR3 in amino acids: CAWTNKVGVSNQPRHF. In nucleotides, the CDR3 is TGTGCCTGGACCAACAAGGTCGGGGTGAGCAATCAGCCCCGGCATTTT. J is TRBJ1-5 and V is TRBV30; unclear D gene. The CDR3 covers 16 residues. Germline CDR1 is GTSNPN and CDR2 is SVGIG (reference sequence).

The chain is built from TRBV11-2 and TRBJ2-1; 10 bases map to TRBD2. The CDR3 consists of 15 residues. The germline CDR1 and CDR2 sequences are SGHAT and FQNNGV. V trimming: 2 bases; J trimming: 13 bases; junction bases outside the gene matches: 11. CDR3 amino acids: CASSLPRLSSGSQFF. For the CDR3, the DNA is TGTGCCAGCAGCTTACCCAGGTTGTCTAGCGGGAGCCAGTTCTTC.

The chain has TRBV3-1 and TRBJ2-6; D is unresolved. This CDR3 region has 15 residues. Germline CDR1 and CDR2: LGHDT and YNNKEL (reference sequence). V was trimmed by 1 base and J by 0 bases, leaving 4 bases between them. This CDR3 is CASSQGSSGANVLTF. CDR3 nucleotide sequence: TGTGCCAGCAGCCAAGGGAGCTCTGGGGCCAACGTCCTGACTTTC.

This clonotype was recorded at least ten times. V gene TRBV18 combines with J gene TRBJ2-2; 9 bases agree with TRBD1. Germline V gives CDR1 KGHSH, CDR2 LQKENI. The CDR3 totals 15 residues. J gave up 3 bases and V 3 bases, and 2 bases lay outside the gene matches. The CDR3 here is CASSPGQGDTGELFF. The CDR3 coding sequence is TGTGCCAGCTCACCGGGACAGGGAGACACCGGGGAGCTGTTTTTT.

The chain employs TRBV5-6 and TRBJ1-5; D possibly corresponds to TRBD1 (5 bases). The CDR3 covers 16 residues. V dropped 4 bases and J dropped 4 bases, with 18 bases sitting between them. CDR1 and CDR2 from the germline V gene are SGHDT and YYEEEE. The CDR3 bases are TGTGCCAGCAGCCCACGAACGATGGGGCGTAATCAGCCCCAGCATTTT. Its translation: CASSPRTMGRNQPQHF. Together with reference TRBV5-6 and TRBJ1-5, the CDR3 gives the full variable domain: DAGVTQSPTHLIKTRGQQVTLRCSPKSGHDTVSWYQQALGQGPQFIFQYYEEEERQRGNFPDRFSGHQFPNYSSELNVNALLLGDSALYLCASSPRTMGRNQPQHFGDGTRLSIL.

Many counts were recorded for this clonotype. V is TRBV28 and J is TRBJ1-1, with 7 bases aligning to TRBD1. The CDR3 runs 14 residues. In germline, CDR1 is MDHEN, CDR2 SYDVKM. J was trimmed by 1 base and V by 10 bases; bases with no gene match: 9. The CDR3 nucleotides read TGTGCCACCCATTACAGGGGAAAGAACACTGAAGCTTTCTTT. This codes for CATHYRGKNTEAFF. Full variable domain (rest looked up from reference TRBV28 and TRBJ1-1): DVKVTQSSRYLVKRTGEKVFLECVQDMDHENMFWYRQDPGLGLRLIYFSYDVKMKEKGDIPEGYSVSREKKERFSLILESASTNQTSMYLCATHYRGKNTEAFFGQGTRLTVV.

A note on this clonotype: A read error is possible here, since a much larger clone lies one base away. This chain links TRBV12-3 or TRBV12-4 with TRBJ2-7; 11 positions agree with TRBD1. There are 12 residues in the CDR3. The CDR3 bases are TGTGTCAGCAGTTTGGCCGGGACAGGGGGATACTTC. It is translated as CVSSLAGTGGYF.

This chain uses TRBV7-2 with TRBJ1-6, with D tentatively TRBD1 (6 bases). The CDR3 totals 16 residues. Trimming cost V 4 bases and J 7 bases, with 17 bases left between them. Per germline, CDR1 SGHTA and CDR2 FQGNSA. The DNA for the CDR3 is TGTGCCAGCAGCTCTACGGGGGCTTCTGCCAATTCACCCCTCCACTTT. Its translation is CASSSTGASANSPLHF.

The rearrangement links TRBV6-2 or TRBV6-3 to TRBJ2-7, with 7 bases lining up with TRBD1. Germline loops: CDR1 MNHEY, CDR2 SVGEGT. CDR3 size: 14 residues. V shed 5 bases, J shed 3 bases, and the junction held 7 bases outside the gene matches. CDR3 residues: CASSAGTVDYEQYF. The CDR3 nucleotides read TGTGCCAGCAGTGCCGGGACAGTAGACTACGAGCAGTACTTC.

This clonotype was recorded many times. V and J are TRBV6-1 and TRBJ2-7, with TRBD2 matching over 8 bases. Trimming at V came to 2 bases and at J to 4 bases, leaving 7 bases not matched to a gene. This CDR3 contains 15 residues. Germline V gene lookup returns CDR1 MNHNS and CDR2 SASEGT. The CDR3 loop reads CASSESAGGLYEQYF. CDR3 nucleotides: TGTGCCAGCAGTGAATCGGCGGGAGGTTTATACGAGCAGTACTTC.

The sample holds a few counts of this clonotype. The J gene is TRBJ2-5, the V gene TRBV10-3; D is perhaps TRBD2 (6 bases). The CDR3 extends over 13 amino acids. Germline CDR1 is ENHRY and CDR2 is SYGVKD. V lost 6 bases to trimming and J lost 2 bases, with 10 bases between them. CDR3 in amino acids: CAIRGTLQETQYF. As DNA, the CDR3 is TGTGCCATCAGAGGGACTCTTCAAGAGACCCAGTACTTC.

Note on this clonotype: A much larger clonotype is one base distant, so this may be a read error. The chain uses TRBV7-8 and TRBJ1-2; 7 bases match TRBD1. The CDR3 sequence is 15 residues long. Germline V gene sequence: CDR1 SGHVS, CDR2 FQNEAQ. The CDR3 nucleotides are TGTGCCGGCAGCCCGAGAACAGGGGACTCGGTCGGCTACACCTTC. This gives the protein CAGSPRTGDSVGYTF. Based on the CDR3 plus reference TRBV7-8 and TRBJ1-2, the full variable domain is GAGVSQSPRYKVAKRGQDVALRCDPISGHVSLFWYQQALGQGPEFLTYFQNEAQLDKSGLPSDRFFAERPEGSVSTLKIQRTQQEDSAVYLCAGSPRTGDSVGYTFGSGTRLTVV.

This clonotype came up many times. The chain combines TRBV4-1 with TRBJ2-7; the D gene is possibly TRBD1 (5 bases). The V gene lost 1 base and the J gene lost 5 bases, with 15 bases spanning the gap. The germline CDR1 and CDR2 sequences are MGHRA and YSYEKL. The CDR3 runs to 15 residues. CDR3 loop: CASSQGAGHGNEQYF. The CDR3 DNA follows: TGCGCCAGCAGCCAAGGGGCTGGACATGGGAACGAGCAGTACTTC.

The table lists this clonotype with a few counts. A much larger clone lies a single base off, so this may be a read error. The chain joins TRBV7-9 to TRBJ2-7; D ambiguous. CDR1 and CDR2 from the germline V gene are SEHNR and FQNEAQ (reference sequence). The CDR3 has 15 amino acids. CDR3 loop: CAGSVTAASSYEQYF. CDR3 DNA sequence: TGTGCCGGCAGCGTCACAGCCGCCAGCTCCTACGAGCAGTACTTC.

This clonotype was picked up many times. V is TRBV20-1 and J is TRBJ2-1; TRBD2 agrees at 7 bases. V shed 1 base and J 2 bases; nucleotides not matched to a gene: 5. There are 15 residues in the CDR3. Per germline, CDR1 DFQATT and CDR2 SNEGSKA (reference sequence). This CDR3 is CSARVPSGAYNEQFF. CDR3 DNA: TGCAGTGCTAGAGTCCCTAGCGGTGCCTACAATGAGCAGTTCTTC.

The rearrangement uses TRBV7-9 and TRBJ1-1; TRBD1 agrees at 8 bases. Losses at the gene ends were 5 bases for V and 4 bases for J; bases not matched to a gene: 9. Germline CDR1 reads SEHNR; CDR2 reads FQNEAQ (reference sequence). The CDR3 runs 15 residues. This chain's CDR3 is CASSARTGPITEAFF. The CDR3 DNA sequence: TGTGCCAGCAGCGCCCGGACAGGGCCTATCACTGAAGCTTTCTTT.

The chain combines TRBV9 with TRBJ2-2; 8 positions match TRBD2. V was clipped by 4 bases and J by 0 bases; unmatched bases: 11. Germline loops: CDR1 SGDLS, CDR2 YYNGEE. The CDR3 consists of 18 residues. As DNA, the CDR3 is TGTGCCAGCAGCACTAATAGGGGACTAGGCCCGAACACCGGGGAGCTGTTTTTT. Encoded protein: CASSTNRGLGPNTGELFF. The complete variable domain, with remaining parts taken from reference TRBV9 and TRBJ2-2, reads DSGVTQTPKHLITATGQRVTLRCSPRSGDLSVYWYQQSLDQGLQFLIQYYNGEERAKGNILERFSAQQFPDLHSELNLSSLELGDSALYFCASSTNRGLGPNTGELFFGEGSRLTVL.